This T cell receptor beta chain was obtained from a study of identifying expanded T cells in peripheral blood. The length of the CDR3 is 17 residues. Germline V gene lookup returns CDR1 SGHKS and CDR2 YYEKEE (reference sequence). V dropped 4 bases and J dropped 9; count of bases not matched to a gene: 17. The protocol was immunoSEQ multiplex PCR, while the TCRdb copy is restricted to in-frame clones and leaves out a portion. Here the sample spans fewer than 130,000 clones, around 89% being singletons. The sequenced material came from blood. The gene calls are TRBV5-5 and TRBJ2-2; 8 bases match TRBD2. This TCR came from a person aged 18 to 75 in good health. CDR3 nucleotide sequence: TGTGCCAGCAGCCCCAGGGCCCTAGCGGGCCCCAGTAGGGAGCTGTTTTTT. Protein sequence: CASSPRALAGPSRELFF.